This TCR beta chain is drawn from a study of T cell responses to AZD1222 COVID-19 vaccine. Trimming pared 7 bases from V and 1 base from J, leaving 11 bases between. The CDR3 is 14 amino acids. Germline assignment: CDR1 LGHNA and CDR2 YNFKEQ. Profiling relied on immunoSEQ multiplex PCR, and the TCRdb table lists in-frame clones only, not all of them. The sample yields 70,000 or so clones, roughly 91% seen once. This clone was recorded once. This receptor was obtained from an adult in good health. Sequenced here: peripheral blood, sampled on day 0 of AZD1222 vaccination. J is TRBJ2-1 and V is TRBV4-2; tentatively, D is TRBD2 (6 bases). CDR3 residues: CASTARGSYNEQFF. The DNA of the CDR3 is TGTGCCAGCACCGCCCGGGGGTCCTACAATGAGCAGTTCTTC.